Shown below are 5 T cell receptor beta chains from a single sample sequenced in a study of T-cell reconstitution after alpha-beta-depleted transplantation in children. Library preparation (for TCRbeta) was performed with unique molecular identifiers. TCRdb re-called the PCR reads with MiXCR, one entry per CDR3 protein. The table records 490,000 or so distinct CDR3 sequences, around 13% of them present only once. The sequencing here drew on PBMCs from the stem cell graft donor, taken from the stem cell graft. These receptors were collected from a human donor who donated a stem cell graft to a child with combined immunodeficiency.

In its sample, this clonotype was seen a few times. The CDR3 sequence: CSARDLGLTSGPTDTQYF. The DNA of the CDR3 is TGCAGTGCTAGAGATCTGGGACTCACTAGCGGACCCACAGATACGCAGTATTTT. This sequence joins TRBV20-1 and TRBJ2-3; TRBD2 matches at 8 bases. CDR1 DFQATT and CDR2 SNEGSKA come from the germline V gene (reference sequence). The CDR3 spans 18 residues. V was pared by 0 bases and J by 2 bases, with 13 bases of the junction left unmatched.

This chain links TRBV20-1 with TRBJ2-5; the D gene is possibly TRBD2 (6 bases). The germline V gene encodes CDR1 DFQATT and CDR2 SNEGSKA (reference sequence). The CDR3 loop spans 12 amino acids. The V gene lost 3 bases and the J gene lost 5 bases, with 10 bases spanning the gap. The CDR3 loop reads CSASGAGETQYF. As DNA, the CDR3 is TGCAGTGCTAGCGGCGCGGGGGAGACCCAGTACTTC.

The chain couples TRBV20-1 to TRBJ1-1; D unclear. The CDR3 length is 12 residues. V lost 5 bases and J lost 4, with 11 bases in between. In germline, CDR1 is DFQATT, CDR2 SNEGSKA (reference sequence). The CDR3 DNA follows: TGCAGTGCTTACCGGGGTGGCACTGAAGCTTTCTTT. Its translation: CSAYRGGTEAFF.

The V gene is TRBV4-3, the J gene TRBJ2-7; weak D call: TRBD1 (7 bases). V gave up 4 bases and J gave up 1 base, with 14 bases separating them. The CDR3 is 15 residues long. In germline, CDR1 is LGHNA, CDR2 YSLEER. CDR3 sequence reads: CASSPGRGESYEQYF. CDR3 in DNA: TGCGCCAGCAGCCCCGGCAGGGGGGAATCCTACGAGCAGTACTTC.

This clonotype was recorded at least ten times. In DNA, the CDR3 is TGCGCCAGCAGCTTTGAAGCGGGAGTATTTAGGAATGAGCAGTTCTTC. Translated: CASSFEAGVFRNEQFF. The chain carries TRBV5-1 and TRBJ2-1, with 8 bases lining up with TRBD2. Trimming removed 2 bases from V and 7 bases from J; junction bases left unmatched: 11. In germline, CDR1 is SGHRS, CDR2 YFSETQ. This CDR3 spans 16 amino acids.